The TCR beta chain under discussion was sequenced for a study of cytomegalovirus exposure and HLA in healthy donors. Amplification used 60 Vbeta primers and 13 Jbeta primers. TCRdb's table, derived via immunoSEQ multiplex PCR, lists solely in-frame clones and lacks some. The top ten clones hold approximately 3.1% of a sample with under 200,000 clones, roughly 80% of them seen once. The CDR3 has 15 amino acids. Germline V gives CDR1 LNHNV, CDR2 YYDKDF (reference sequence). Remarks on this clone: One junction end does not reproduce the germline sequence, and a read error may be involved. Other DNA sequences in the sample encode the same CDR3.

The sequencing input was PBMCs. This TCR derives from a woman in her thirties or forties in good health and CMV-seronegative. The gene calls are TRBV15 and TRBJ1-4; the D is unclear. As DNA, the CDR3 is TGCGCCACCAGCAGAGAACTAATCTCTAATGAAAAACTGTTTTTT. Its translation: CATSRELISNEKLFF.